The 25 T cell receptor beta chains reported below all come from one sample, sequenced in a study of PD-1 blockade in classical Hodgkin lymphoma. Some clones are missing from TCRdb's copy, which holds only in-frame ones; the method was immunoSEQ multiplex PCR. The table lists tens of thousands of clones, more than 75% of them singletons. Brentuximab vedotin exposure varied, and every patient relapsed after autologous stem cell transplantation. Specimen: peripheral blood mononuclear cells (PBMCs), collected at baseline. These receptors all stem from a human donor with classical Hodgkin lymphoma.

The V call is TRBV5-1, the J call TRBJ1-3; D remains ambiguous. Germline lookup yields CDR1 SGHRS and CDR2 YFSETQ. The V and J ends lost 0 bases and 0 bases respectively, with 7 bases between them. CDR3 size: 15 residues. CDR3 sequence: CASSLAAGSGNTIYF. The CDR3 DNA is TGCGCCAGCAGCTTGGCGGCGGGCTCTGGAAACACCATATATTTT. Drawing the rest from reference TRBV5-1 and TRBJ1-3, the complete variable domain is KAGVTQTPRYLIKTRGQQVTLSCSPISGHRSVSWYQQTPGQGLQFLFEYFSETQRNKGNFPGRFSGRQFSNSRSEMNVSTLELGDSALYLCASSLAAGSGNTIYFGEGSWLTVV.

V usage is TRBV6-6 and J usage is TRBJ2-7; 11 positions agree with TRBD2. CDR1 MNHNY and CDR2 SVGAGI come from the germline V gene (reference sequence). The trim removed 5 bases at V and 2 bases at J, leaving 5 bases unmatched. The CDR3 spans 15 residues. CDR3 loop: CASSPRLAGTYEQYF. The CDR3 DNA reads as TGTGCCAGCAGTCCCCGACTAGCGGGGACCTACGAGCAGTACTTC.

The rearrangement uses TRBV2 and TRBJ2-2, with D possibly being TRBD1 or TRBD2 (6 bases each). The germline V and J ends were trimmed by 7 bases and 6 bases, with 21 bases remaining between them. This CDR3 comprises 16 residues. In germline, CDR1 is SNHLY, CDR2 FYNNEI. The CDR3 nucleotides are TGTGCCAGCACCTTTAACAGGGAGGTGGTCGCCGGGGAGCTGTTTTTT. This gives the protein CASTFNREVVAGELFF.

This clone is medium-sized. The rearrangement joins TRBV7-9 to TRBJ2-1; D unclear. CDR3 length: 17 amino acids. The V gene lost 2 bases and the J gene lost 7 bases, with 21 bases spanning the gap. Germline CDR1 and CDR2: SEHNR and FQNEAQ (reference sequence). CDR3 in DNA: TGTGCCAGCAGCTTAAGTTTTAAGGGAAATAGAGGAAATGAGCAGTTCTTC. Residues: CASSLSFKGNRGNEQFF.

The V and J genes are TRBV5-1 and TRBJ2-3; D unresolved. Germline V gene lookup returns CDR1 SGHRS and CDR2 YFSETQ. V was shortened by 0 bases and J by 6 bases, with 8 bases between the two germline ends. The CDR3 consists of 13 residues. CDR3 sequence (DNA): TGCGCCAGCAGCTTGGCCGAGATCGATACGCAGTATTTT. It codes for CASSLAEIDTQYF.

The chain is built from TRBV6-1 and TRBJ1-2; D might be TRBD1 (5 bases). V dropped 6 bases and J dropped 7 bases, with 12 bases sitting between them. This CDR3 comprises 12 residues. Per the germline V gene, CDR1 is MNHNS and CDR2 is SASEGT. The CDR3 reads CASRRGVAGYTF. The CDR3 DNA follows: TGTGCCAGCAGGAGGGGCGTAGCTGGCTACACCTTC.

V is TRBV5-1 and J is TRBJ2-7; 9 bases agree with TRBD2. This CDR3 is built from 14 residues. Trimming took 0 bases from V and 6 from J; bases not matched to a gene: 4. CDR1 is SGHRS and CDR2 is YFSETQ in the germline V gene. The CDR3 loop reads CASSLVAGVGEQYF. Written as DNA, the CDR3 is TGCGCCAGCAGCTTGGTAGCGGGGGTCGGCGAGCAGTACTTC.

This clone appeared a single time. The V call is TRBV7-9, the J call TRBJ2-3; 9 bases align to TRBD2. The trim removed 6 bases at V and 1 base at J, leaving 5 bases unmatched. The CDR3 spans 15 residues. Germline assignment: CDR1 SEHNR and CDR2 FQNEAQ (reference sequence). CDR3 loop: CASRSGGIRTDTQYF. As DNA, the CDR3 is TGTGCCAGCAGGAGCGGGGGGATACGCACAGATACGCAGTATTTT.

The V call is TRBV5-1, the J call TRBJ1-4; TRBD1 might be the D (6 bases). The germline V gene has CDR1 SGHRS and CDR2 YFSETQ. Trimming took 3 bases from V and 0 from J, leaving 9 bases between them. The CDR3 runs 15 residues. This CDR3 is CASSSGGPTNEKLFF. For the CDR3, the DNA is TGCGCCAGCAGCTCGGGGGGGCCAACTAATGAAAAACTGTTTTTT.

The chain combines TRBV25-1 with TRBJ2-3, with 11 bases aligning to TRBD2. The CDR3 totals 17 residues. In germline, CDR1 is MGHDK, CDR2 SYGVNS. V dropped 6 bases and J dropped 2; count of bases not matched to a gene: 10. This chain's CDR3 is CASSIAGGYLNTDTQYF. The CDR3 DNA sequence: TGTGCCAGCAGCATAGCGGGGGGGTACCTTAACACAGATACGCAGTATTTT.

The chain couples TRBV7-9 to TRBJ2-7; the match to TRBD1 covers 7 bases. Trimming at V came to 6 bases and at J to 3 bases, leaving 8 bases not matched to a gene. Germline lookup yields CDR1 SEHNR and CDR2 FQNEAQ (reference sequence). This CDR3 spans 14 amino acids. DNA of the CDR3: TGTGCCAGCAGTTTGTCAGGGGGTAGCTACGAGCAGTACTTC. Amino acids: CASSLSGGSYEQYF.

The V and J genes are TRBV5-1 and TRBJ2-5; 13 positions agree with TRBD2. Germline V gene sequence: CDR1 SGHRS, CDR2 YFSETQ. V was clipped by 4 bases and J by 5 bases; unmatched bases: 5. This CDR3 is 15 amino acids long. The CDR3 here is CASSPGLAGLETQYF. The CDR3 nucleotides are TGCGCCAGCAGCCCGGGACTAGCGGGGCTCGAGACCCAGTACTTC.

The chain employs TRBV6-5 and TRBJ2-7, with D possibly called TRBD1 or TRBD2 (5 bases each). The CDR3 contains 13 residues. The V end lost 0 bases, the J end lost 3 bases, and 6 bases lay between the germline ends. Per germline, CDR1 MNHEY and CDR2 SVGAGI. CDR3 sequence reads: CASSYSGVYEQYF. The CDR3 DNA follows: TGTGCCAGCAGTTACTCGGGGGTCTACGAGCAGTACTTC.

The chain is built from TRBV9 and TRBJ1-1; 7 bases agree with TRBD1. V gave up 1 base and J gave up 1 base; unmatched junction bases: 7. The CDR3 is made up of 16 amino acids. Germline CDR1 is SGDLS and CDR2 is YYNGEE. CDR3 loop: CASSVSLRGTNTEAFF. The CDR3 bases are TGTGCCAGCAGCGTAAGCCTCAGGGGGACGAACACTGAAGCTTTCTTT.

The chain carries TRBV7-9 and TRBJ1-4; D gene uncertain. This CDR3 has 12 residues. V lost 6 bases, J lost 7 bases, and 9 bases lay in between. Germline CDR1 and CDR2: SEHNR and FQNEAQ (reference sequence). CDR3 sequence: CASSYGSEKLFF. The DNA of the CDR3 is TGTGCCAGCAGTTATGGAAGTGAAAAACTGTTTTTT.

This clone has more than one count but fewer than ten. The genes are TRBV20-1 and TRBJ1-1; TRBD1 might be the D (5 bases). Trimming stripped 5 bases from V and 6 bases from J, with 10 bases between. This CDR3 region has 11 residues. Germline assignment: CDR1 DFQATT and CDR2 SNEGSKA (reference sequence). In nucleotides, the CDR3 is TGCAGTGCTGGACGGGGGTCTGAAGCTTTCTTT. This codes for CSAGRGSEAFF.

As concerns this clone: At one boundary the junction diverges from the germline segment, which might be a read error. V gene TRBV2 combines with J gene TRBJ1-2; the D is unclear. CDR3 length: 12 residues. From germline, CDR1 is SNHLY and CDR2 FYNNEI. For the CDR3, the DNA is TGTGCCAGCAGTGAAGGTCCCGCAGGTTTCTCCTTC. Its translation is CASSEGPAGFSF.

The V call is TRBV5-1, the J call TRBJ1-1, with a possible D match to TRBD1 (6 bases). Germline V CDR1 and CDR2: SGHRS, YFSETQ. With 7 bases removed from V and 1 base from J, the gap between germline ends came to 8 bases. This CDR3 comprises 12 residues. Here the CDR3 DNA reads TGCGCCAGCTCGACAGGGAACACTGAAGCTTTCTTT. It encodes CASSTGNTEAFF.

The rearrangement joins TRBV19 to TRBJ2-7, with 10 bases fitting TRBD2. The V gene's germline CDR1 is LNHDA and CDR2 SQIVND (reference sequence). With 3 bases clipped from V and 0 bases from J, the junction kept 5 bases outside the gene matches. This CDR3 contains 16 residues. CDR3 region: CASSMGLALSSYEQYF. The CDR3 coding sequence is TGTGCCAGTAGTATGGGACTAGCGTTAAGCTCCTACGAGCAGTACTTC.

This chain joins TRBV6-6 and TRBJ2-1; TRBD1 matches 7 bases. The CDR3 loop spans 15 amino acids. V shed 6 bases, J shed 5 bases, and the junction held 10 bases outside the gene matches. CDR1 MNHNY and CDR2 SVGAGI come from the germline V gene (reference sequence). CDR3 amino acids: CASRRQGRMDNEQFF. DNA for the CDR3: TGTGCCAGCAGGCGACAGGGTAGGATGGACAATGAGCAGTTCTTC.

V and J are TRBV2 and TRBJ1-6; a possible D gene is TRBD1 (6 bases). CDR1 SNHLY and CDR2 FYNNEI come from the germline V gene. This CDR3 comprises 15 residues. The V end lost 3 bases, the J end lost 2 bases, and 8 bases lay between the germline ends. The CDR3 protein is CASSEGGTYNSPLHF. The DNA for the CDR3 is TGTGCCAGCAGTGAGGGGGGCACCTATAATTCACCCCTCCACTTT.

This clone was recorded once. This chain links TRBV27 with TRBJ1-2, with no clear D. The CDR3 loop spans 14 amino acids. Trimming removed 0 bases from V and 8 bases from J, with 13 bases in between. Germline CDR1 and CDR2: MNHEY and SMNVEV (reference sequence). CDR3 loop: CASSLSRAVEGYTF. The CDR3 DNA is TGTGCCAGCAGTTTATCTCGCGCGGTGGAGGGCTACACCTTC.

The J gene is TRBJ2-3, the V gene TRBV7-2; TRBD1 matches 9 bases. Germline V gene sequence: CDR1 SGHTA, CDR2 FQGNSA. The V and J ends lost 3 bases and 2 bases, in that order; junction bases with no gene match: 6. This CDR3 spans 16 amino acids. The CDR3 loop reads CASSFATGGYTDTQYF. CDR3 DNA: TGTGCCAGCAGCTTCGCGACAGGGGGGTACACAGATACGCAGTATTTT.

The chain employs TRBV9 and TRBJ1-1; 8 bases match TRBD1. The CDR3 totals 16 residues. Germline assignment: CDR1 SGDLS and CDR2 YYNGEE. J lost 1 base, V lost 6 bases, and 11 bases had no gene match. CDR3 nucleotide sequence: TGTGCCAGCACCGGACCTCGGACAGGGACGAACACTGAAGCTTTCTTT. Translated, it gives CASTGPRTGTNTEAFF.

The genes are TRBV7-9 and TRBJ2-4; 8 bases are shared with TRBD1. The CDR3 has 17 residues. From germline, CDR1 is SEHNR and CDR2 FQNEAQ (reference sequence). V trimming: 2 bases; J trimming: 0 bases; junction bases outside the gene matches: 6. CDR3 region: CASSLLTGELAKNIQYF. CDR3 sequence (DNA): TGTGCCAGCAGCTTACTGACAGGGGAACTAGCCAAAAACATTCAGTACTTC. The whole variable domain, filled in from reference TRBV7-9 and TRBJ2-4, reads DTGVSQNPRHKITKRGQNVTFRCDPISEHNRLYWYRQTLGQGPEFLTYFQNEAQLEKSRLLSDRFSAERPKGSFSTLEIQRTEQGDSAMYLCASSLLTGELAKNIQYFGAGTRLSVL.